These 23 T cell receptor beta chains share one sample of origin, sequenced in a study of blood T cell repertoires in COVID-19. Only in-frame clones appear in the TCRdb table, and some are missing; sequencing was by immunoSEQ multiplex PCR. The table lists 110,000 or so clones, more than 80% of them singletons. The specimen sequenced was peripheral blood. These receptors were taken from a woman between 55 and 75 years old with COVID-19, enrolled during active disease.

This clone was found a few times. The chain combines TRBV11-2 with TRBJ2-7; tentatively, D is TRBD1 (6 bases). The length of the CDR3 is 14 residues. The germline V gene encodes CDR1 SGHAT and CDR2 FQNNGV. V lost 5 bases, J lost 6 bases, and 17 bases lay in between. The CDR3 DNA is TGTGCCAGCAGCACACAGGGCCAAGGGAGCGAGCAGTACTTC. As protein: CASSTQGQGSEQYF. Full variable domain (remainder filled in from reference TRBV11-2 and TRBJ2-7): EAGVAQSPRYKIIEKRQSVAFWCNPISGHATLYWYQQILGQGPKLLIQFQNNGVVDDSQLPKDRFSAERLKGVDSTLKIQPAKLEDSAVYLCASSTQGQGSEQYFGPGTRLTVT.

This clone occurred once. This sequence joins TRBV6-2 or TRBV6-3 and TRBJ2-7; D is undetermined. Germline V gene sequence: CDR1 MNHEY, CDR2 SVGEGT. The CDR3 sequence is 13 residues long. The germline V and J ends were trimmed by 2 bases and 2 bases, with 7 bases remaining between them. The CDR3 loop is CASSYGTPYEQYF. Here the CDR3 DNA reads TGTGCCAGCAGTTACGGCACGCCCTACGAGCAGTACTTC.

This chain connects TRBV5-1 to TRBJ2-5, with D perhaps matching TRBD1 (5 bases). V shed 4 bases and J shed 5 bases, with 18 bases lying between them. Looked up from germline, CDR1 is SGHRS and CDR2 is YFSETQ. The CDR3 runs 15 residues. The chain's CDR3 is CASSDSDTPGETQYF. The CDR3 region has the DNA TGCGCCAGCAGCGACTCGGACACCCCGGGCGAGACCCAGTACTTC.

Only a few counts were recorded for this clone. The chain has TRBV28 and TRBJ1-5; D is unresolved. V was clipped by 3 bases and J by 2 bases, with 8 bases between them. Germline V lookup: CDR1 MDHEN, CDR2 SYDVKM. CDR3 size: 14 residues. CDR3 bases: TGTGCCAGCAGTTTGGGGAGGGGCAATCAGCCCCAGCATTTT. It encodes CASSLGRGNQPQHF.

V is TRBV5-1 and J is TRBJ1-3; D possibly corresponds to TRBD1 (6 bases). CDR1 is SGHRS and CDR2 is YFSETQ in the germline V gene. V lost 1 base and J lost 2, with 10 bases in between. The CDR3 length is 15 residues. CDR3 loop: CASSLLGTPGNTIYF. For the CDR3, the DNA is TGCGCCAGCAGCTTGCTAGGGACACCTGGAAACACCATATATTTT.

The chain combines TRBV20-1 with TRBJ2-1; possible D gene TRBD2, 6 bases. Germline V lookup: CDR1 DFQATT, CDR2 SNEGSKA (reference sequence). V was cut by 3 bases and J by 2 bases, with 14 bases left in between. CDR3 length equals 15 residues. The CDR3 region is CSASSAERAYNEQFF. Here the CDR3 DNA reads TGCAGTGCTAGTTCCGCGGAGCGGGCCTACAATGAGCAGTTCTTC.

In nucleotides, the CDR3 is TGTGCTAGTGGTTTTCGGGATACGCAGTATTTT. It yields the protein CASGFRDTQYF. The gene calls are TRBV12-5 and TRBJ2-3; D not certain. This CDR3 is built from 11 residues. The ends were cut back, 3 bases at V and 6 bases at J, with 4 bases in the middle. Per germline, CDR1 LGHNT and CDR2 FRNRAP.

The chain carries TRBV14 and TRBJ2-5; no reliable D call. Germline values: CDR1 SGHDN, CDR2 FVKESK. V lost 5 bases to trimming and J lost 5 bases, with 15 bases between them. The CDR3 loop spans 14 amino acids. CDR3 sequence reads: CASSSRVQSETQYF. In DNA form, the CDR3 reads TGTGCCAGCAGCTCCCGGGTCCAAAGTGAGACCCAGTACTTC.

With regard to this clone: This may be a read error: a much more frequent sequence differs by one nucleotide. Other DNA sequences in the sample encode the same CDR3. The CDR3 DNA reads as TGTGCTTGTGGTTGGGGGGGGACAGGAGGGCAACAAGAGACCCAGTACTTC. This gives the protein CACGWGGTGGQQETQYF. The V call is TRBV12-5, the J call TRBJ2-5; D might be TRBD1 (8 bases). The CDR3 consists of 17 residues. Germline CDR1 is LGHNT and CDR2 is FRNRAP.

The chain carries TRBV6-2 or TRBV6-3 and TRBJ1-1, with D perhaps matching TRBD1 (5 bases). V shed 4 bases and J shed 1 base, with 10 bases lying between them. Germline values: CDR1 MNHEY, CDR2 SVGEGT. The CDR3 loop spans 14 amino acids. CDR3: CASSFDRKNTEAFF. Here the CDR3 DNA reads TGTGCCAGCAGTTTTGACAGAAAGAACACTGAAGCTTTCTTT.

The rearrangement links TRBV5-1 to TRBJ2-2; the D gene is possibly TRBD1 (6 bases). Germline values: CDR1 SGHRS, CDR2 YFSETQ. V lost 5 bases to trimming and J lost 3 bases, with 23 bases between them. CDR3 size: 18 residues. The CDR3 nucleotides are TGCGCCAGCAGTTCCGCCCCCCGGACAGCCGAATACACCGGGGAGCTGTTTTTT. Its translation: CASSSAPRTAEYTGELFF.

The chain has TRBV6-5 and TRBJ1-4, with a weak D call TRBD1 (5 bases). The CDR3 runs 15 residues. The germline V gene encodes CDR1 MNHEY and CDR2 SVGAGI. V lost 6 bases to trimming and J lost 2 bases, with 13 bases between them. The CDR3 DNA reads TGTGCCAGCAGCGCTACAGGCACGACTAATGAAAAACTGTTTTTT. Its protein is CASSATGTTNEKLFF.

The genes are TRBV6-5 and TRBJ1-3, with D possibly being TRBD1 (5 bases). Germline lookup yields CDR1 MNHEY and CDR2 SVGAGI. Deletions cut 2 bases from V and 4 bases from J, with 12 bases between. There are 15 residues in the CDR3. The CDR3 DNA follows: TGTGCCAGCAGTTACACAGGTGGTCCGGGAAACACCATATATTTT. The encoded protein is CASSYTGGPGNTIYF.

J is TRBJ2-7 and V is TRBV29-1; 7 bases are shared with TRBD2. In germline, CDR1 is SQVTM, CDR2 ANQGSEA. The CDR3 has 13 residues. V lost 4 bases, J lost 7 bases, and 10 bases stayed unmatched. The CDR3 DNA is TGCAGCGTTGCCCTAGCGGCCTCCGGTGAGCAGTACTTC. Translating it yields CSVALAASGEQYF.

This CDR3 reads CARLELTPPNTGELFF. The CDR3 DNA reads TGTGCCAGATTAGAATTGACACCTCCGAACACCGGGGAGCTGTTTTTT. The chain joins TRBV7-9 to TRBJ2-2, with D uncertain. The germline gives CDR1 SEHNR, CDR2 FQNEAQ (reference sequence). This CDR3 is built from 16 residues. Trimming left V 9 bases short and J 0 bases short, with 17 bases between.

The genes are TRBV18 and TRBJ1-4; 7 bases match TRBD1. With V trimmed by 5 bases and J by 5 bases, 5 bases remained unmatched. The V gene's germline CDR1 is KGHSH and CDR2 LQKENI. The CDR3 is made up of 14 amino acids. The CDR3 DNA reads TGTGCCAGCTCAACGGACAGGTTGAATGAAAAACTGTTTTTT. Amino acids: CASSTDRLNEKLFF.

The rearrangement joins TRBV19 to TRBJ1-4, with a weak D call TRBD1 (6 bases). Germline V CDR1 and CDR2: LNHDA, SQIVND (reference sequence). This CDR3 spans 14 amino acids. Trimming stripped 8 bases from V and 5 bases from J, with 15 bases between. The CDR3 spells CASARGTANEKLFF. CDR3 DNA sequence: TGTGCCAGTGCGAGGGGGACCGCAAATGAAAAACTGTTTTTT.

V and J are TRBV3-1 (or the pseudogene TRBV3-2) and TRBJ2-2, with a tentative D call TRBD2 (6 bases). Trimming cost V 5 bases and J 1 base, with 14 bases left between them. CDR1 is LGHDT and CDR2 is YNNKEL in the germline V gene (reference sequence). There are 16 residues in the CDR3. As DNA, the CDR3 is TGTGCCAGCAGCTACCGGACCGGGAGGAACACCGGGGAGCTGTTTTTT. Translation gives CASSYRTGRNTGELFF.

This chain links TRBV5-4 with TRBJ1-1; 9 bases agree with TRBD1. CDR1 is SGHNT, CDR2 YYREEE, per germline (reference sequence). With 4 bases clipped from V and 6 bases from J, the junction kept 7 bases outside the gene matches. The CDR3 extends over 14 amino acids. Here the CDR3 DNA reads TGTGCCAGCAGCCGGACAGGGGCGTTCCCTGAAGCTTTCTTT. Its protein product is CASSRTGAFPEAFF.

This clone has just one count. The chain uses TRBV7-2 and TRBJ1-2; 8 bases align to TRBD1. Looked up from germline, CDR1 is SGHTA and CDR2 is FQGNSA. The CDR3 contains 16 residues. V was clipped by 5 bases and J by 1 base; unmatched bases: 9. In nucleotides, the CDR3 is TGTGCCAGCAGCCCCAGGACAGGGTGGGATAACTATGGCTACACCTTC. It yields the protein CASSPRTGWDNYGYTF.

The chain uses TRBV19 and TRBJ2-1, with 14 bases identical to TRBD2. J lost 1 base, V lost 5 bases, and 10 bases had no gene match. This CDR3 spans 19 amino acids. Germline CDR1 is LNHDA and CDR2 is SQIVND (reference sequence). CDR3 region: CASSSPTTSGGESYNEQFF. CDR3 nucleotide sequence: TGTGCCAGTAGTTCCCCTACGACTAGCGGGGGGGAGTCCTACAATGAGCAGTTCTTC.

The CDR3 loop reads CASSGSGSGANVLTF. The DNA for the CDR3 is TGTGCCAGCAGCGGTAGCGGGTCTGGGGCCAACGTCCTGACTTTC. V usage is TRBV9 and J usage is TRBJ2-6; 7 nucleotides align to TRBD2. V lost 3 bases to trimming and J lost 1 base; unmatched junction nucleotides: 1. This CDR3 is 15 amino acids long. Germline CDR1 SGDLS, CDR2 YYNGEE.

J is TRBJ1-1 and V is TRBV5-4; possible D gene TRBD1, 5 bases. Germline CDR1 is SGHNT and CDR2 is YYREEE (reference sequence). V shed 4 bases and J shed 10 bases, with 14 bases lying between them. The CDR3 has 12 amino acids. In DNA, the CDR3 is TGTGCCAGCAGCCCCTGGGAGGGGAGAGCTTTCTTT. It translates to CASSPWEGRAFF.